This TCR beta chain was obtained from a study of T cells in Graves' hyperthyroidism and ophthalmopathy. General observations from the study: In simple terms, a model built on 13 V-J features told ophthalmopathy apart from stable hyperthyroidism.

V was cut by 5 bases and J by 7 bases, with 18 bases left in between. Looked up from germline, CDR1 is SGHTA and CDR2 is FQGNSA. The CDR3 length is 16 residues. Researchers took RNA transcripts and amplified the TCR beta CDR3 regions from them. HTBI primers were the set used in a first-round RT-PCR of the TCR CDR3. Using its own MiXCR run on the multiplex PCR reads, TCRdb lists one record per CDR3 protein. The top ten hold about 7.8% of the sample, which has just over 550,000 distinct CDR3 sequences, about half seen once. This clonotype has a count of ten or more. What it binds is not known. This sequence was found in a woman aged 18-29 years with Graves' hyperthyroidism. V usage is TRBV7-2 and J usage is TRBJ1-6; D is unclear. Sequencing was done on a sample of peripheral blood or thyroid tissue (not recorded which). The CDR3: CASSLRPVVLNSPLHF. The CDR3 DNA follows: TGTGCCAGCAGCCTACGACCCGTAGTGCTCAATTCACCCCTCCACTTT.